This T cell receptor beta chain was obtained from a study of shared clonotypes between healthy human individuals (dated by TCRdb to the early 2020s). For the study in its entirety: A few men and two women, aged 18 to 49 years, made up the cohort. For each donor, CD4 naive and CD4 memory were each given three plates, CD8 naive was given two plates, and CD8 memory was given one plate. To estimate repertoire size and how much clonotypes are shared between individuals, the study performed deep sequencing of blood TCR repertoires from about five healthy adults. To increase sequencing depth and limit assay-specific biases, different laboratories used diverse techniques to prepare libraries and sequence TCR repertoires. Each donor's leukapheresis produced roughly between roughly 0.85 and 9.5 billion PBMCs. On the study overall, not on this receptor specifically: Compared with non-shared clonotypes, clonotypes shared by all four sorted-subset donors had higher generation probabilities. Sampling was restricted to blood, and TCR repertoires in tissue are likely to differ from TCR repertoires in blood. Approximately 5% of naive CD4, 3.5% of naive CD8, approximately 2% of memory CD4, and around 0.4% of memory CD8 clonotypes were shared across a few donors. Even with the large sequencing depth, rarefaction of the sorted-subset datasets indicated that sequencing was incomplete. Based on pairwise subsampling, the degree of clonotype sharing among donors was expected to be affected by sequencing depth. Naive subsets generally had larger estimated clonotype richness than memory subsets did. The genetic and exposure-history diversity represented was limited by the small number of donors.

Note on this clone: Its antigen is unknown. Base qualities were left out, and no much larger clone turns up one base away. Other DNA sequences of this sample code for an identical CDR3.

The germline V gene yields SGHRS for CDR1 and YFSETQ for CDR2. There are 14 amino acids in the CDR3, from cysteine to phenylalanine inclusive. Only the CDR3 region is kept as DNA, spanning 42 bases read in frame from base 1. V loses 0 bases, J loses 3 bases, and the germline ends lie 8 bases apart. Using the deep immunoSEQ assay, multiplex PCR amplified TCR CDR3 regions from genomic DNA. Extracted genomic DNA from each cell subset was distributed evenly across all wells of several immunoSEQ 96-well plates, and each plate was treated as a replicate. For sorted subsets, 200 to 250 ng genomic DNA, equal to 30,000 or so T cell genomes, was loaded into each replicate PCR. Purified libraries were measured with a Qubit 3.0 fluorometer, size-checked on a Bioanalyzer 2100, and measured again with the KAPA Library Quantification kit. A separate single-read 150-cycle Illumina NextSeq 550 flow cell was used to sequence each immunoSEQ 96-well plate. Per the source publication's procedure: The immunoSEQ output contained only junctional sequences without quality scores, so filtering could not match that applied to full-length reads. Sequences were annotated with PyIR, a Python wrapper for IgBLAST v1.9, using IMGT germline references to assign V/J genes and CDR3. Reads with weak V/J assignments (E-value above 1e-6), missing CDR3, stop codons, out-of-frame junctions, or ambiguous translated residues were removed. V3J clonotypes were defined by identical inferred V gene, J gene, and CDR3 amino acid sequence. To compute the percentage overlap between repertoires, the number of shared unique clonotypes was divided by the size of the smaller repertoire. Richness of each repertoire was evaluated using RTK rarefaction, the Chao1 estimator, and Recon v2.1 estimates of unobserved clonotypes. For all TCRbeta clonotypes obtained by the gDNA method from four donors, generation probabilities were computed with OLGA. The table was pulled from immuneACCESS by TCRdb, which kept in-frame rearrangements only. Such tables lose some clones; where checked, under half of the loss comes from unresolved V genes, and the rest has no known cause. V and J calls and clone size come straight from that table; D and trimming were deduced from the DNA. This sample holds 2 million to 3 million clones; about 92% were observed only once. Over 0.12% of the sample is held by the ten biggest clonotypes.

The donors were healthy, HIV-negative adults with no recently reported acute infections or vaccinations. Only Caucasian adults living in Nashville, Tennessee, USA were represented among the donors. CD4+ T cells were enriched by magnetic negative selection; naive cells were then positively selected on CD45RA, and the negative fraction formed the memory subset. After blood collection by leukapheresis, PBMCs were isolated using Ficoll-Histopaque density gradient centrifugation and then cryopreserved in the vapor phase of liquid nitrogen. Analytical flow cytometry was used to check the purity and quantity of every magnetically sorted T cell population. Each sorted fraction had its genomic DNA isolated and then quantified by UV absorbance on a Nanodrop 2000c.

This sequence uses TRBV5-1 and TRBJ2-3; the D call could be TRBD1 or TRBD2, with each sharing 5 bases. The sample taken for sequencing was naive CD4+ T cells sorted from blood. This sample's cell subset or site label indicates: CD45RA+ positively selected. This TCR was recovered from a man between 18 and 35 years old in good health. The CDR3 region reads CASSLARETDTQYF. Here is the DNA: TGCGCCAGCAGCTTGGCCAGGGAGACAGATACGCAGTATTTT.